This T cell receptor beta chain stems from a study of blood T cell repertoires in COVID-19. In the study overall: Acute and convalescent COVID-19 samples came from the United States, Italy and Spain. The cDNA or gDNA used as material had been derived from T cells, B-cell-depleted T cells, or PBMCs.

The Seattle site enrolled patients during active infection and followed them longitudinally. CDR1 and CDR2 (germline): KGHSH, LQKENI. Unmatched junction bases numbered 5, after V lost 5 bases and J lost 1 base. The CDR3 covers 15 residues. Per the original methods: Amplification with reference gene primers provided the estimates of nucleated cell counts. TCRdb keeps only in-frame clones here, not all; method: immunoSEQ multiplex PCR. For V, J and clone size, that table is used; D and trimming come from the DNA. The sample includes around 400,000 clones, approximately 89% of them seen just once. The rearrangement uses TRBV18 and TRBJ2-5, with 9 bases that match TRBD1. The sequence derives from a woman younger than 45 with COVID-19, enrolled during active disease. The sequenced material came from peripheral blood. CDR3 amino acids: CASSRTGVVQETQYF. CDR3 DNA: TGTGCCAGCTCAAGGACAGGGGTGGTCCAAGAGACCCAGTACTTC.